The entry below describes one T cell receptor beta chain. Its antigen remains unknown. These data are taken from a study of CD8+ T cells in alopecia areata. Findings of the study overall: Sequenced scalp T cells also include alphabeta T cells resident in normal skin. The study found higher clonality in lesional than normal scalp, especially in alopecia totalis/universalis.

About five patients' CD4+ populations were sorted into CD25+CD127- cells. Specimens obtained from alopecia areata patients comprised lesional scalp punch biopsies and peripheral blood. Sequencing used cDNA as its template, made by extracting RNA and reverse transcribing it. Data came from immunoSEQ multiplex PCR; TCRdb stores just in-frame clones and leaves some out. The sample contains roughly 13,000 clones, 45% to 65% of which appear only once. CDR3 length: 15 residues. V was shortened by 1 base and J by 6 bases, with 14 bases between the two germline ends. Germline V gene lookup returns CDR1 MNHEY and CDR2 SVGAGI.

The sequence came from a human donor with alopecia areata. The specimen was CD4+ Tregs sorted from blood. The chain links TRBV6-5 to TRBJ2-3; no firm D call. The CDR3: CASSYFGSKADTQYF. CDR3 sequence (DNA): TGTGCCAGCAGTTACTTCGGTTCTAAGGCGGATACGCAGTATTTT.